This paragraph reports one T cell receptor (beta chain). V lost 3 bases and J lost 12, with 9 bases in between. The CDR3 extends over 10 amino acids. Looked up from germline, CDR1 is DFQATT and CDR2 is SNEGSKA (reference sequence). Anti-CD25 beads selected CD4+CD25+ regulatory T cells from positively selected CD4+ cells. Magnetic beads coated with subset-specific antibodies isolated the T cell subsets. This record belongs to a study of relationships among human T cell subsets. TCR alpha and beta CDR3s were amplified from mRNA by semiquantitative ARM-PCR. Exponential amplification used communal superprimers after tagged nested gene-specific primers in ARM-PCR. MiXCR, applied by TCRdb to the multiplex PCR reads, yields one record per CDR3 protein. This table has fewer than 15,000 distinct CDR3 sequences, about 60% appearing once.

The chain recombines TRBV20-1 with TRBJ2-1; D is perhaps TRBD2 (6 bases). Sequenced: Tregs sorted from blood. The source of this sequence is a man aged 40-49 years in good health. The CDR3 nucleotides read TGCAGTGCTAGCCGGGAGCGGCAGTTCTTC. Translated: CSASRERQFF.